Each of the 24 T cell receptor beta chains below was sequenced from the same sample in a study of response to subunit inactivated influenza vaccine. TCRdb ran MiXCR on the RT-PCR reads and lists one entry per CDR3 protein. There are around 250,000 distinct CDR3 sequences in the sample; 12% occur only once, and about 7.8% lies in the top ten. The sequencing here drew on non-naive T cells sorted from PBMCs, taken 14 days before vaccination. These receptors were collected from a man aged 50 to 59 who received an inactivated influenza vaccine.

This clonotype has only a few counts. CDR3 DNA sequence: TGTGCCAGCAGTTCCGGACAGGCCAATCAGCCCCAGCATTTT. Its translation: CASSSGQANQPQHF. The rearrangement links TRBV27 to TRBJ1-5, with 7 bases fitting TRBD1. Germline V gene sequence: CDR1 MNHEY, CDR2 SMNVEV (reference sequence). The CDR3 contains 14 residues. V was pared by 4 bases and J by 3 bases, with 3 bases of the junction left unmatched.

The chain combines TRBV19 with TRBJ2-5, with 14 bases identical to TRBD2. With 6 bases clipped from V and 5 bases from J, the junction kept 5 bases outside the gene matches. CDR1 and CDR2 (germline): LNHDA, SQIVND (reference sequence). This CDR3 comprises 15 residues. CDR3 nucleotides: TGTGCCAGTAGAAGACTAGCGGGAGGGCATGAGACCCAGTACTTC. Protein sequence: CASRRLAGGHETQYF.

The CDR3 here is CASSSPPETQYF. Here the CDR3 DNA reads TGTGCCAGCAGCTCCCCCCCCGAGACCCAGTACTTC. V usage is TRBV5-4 and J usage is TRBJ2-5, with D hard to call. V was shortened by 3 bases and J by 5 bases, with 8 bases between the two germline ends. Germline V gene data show CDR1 as SGHNT and CDR2 as YYREEE (reference sequence). The CDR3 is made up of 12 amino acids.

This clonotype was detected ten times or more. The rearrangement links TRBV6-6 to TRBJ2-6; D call uncertain. The length of the CDR3 is 13 residues. V lost 8 bases and J 1 base, leaving 6 bases between the germline ends. CDR1 and CDR2 from the germline V gene are MNHNY and SVGAGI (reference sequence). DNA for the CDR3: TGTGCCAGCTTCCGGTCTGGGGCCAACGTCCTGACTTTC. This gives the protein CASFRSGANVLTF.

This clonotype has a handful of counts. V gene TRBV20-1 combines with J gene TRBJ2-5; 10 nucleotides agree with TRBD2. The CDR3 consists of 17 residues. The J segment lost 4 bases and the V segment lost 2 bases, leaving 13 bases of the junction unmatched. Germline CDR1 reads DFQATT; CDR2 reads SNEGSKA (reference sequence). CDR3 DNA sequence: TGCAGTGCTAGACGGGTCGGGCTAGCGGGAGCAGGAGAGACCCAGTACTTC. It codes for CSARRVGLAGAGETQYF.

This clonotype was detected a few times. The chain employs TRBV25-1 and TRBJ2-6; D call uncertain. The CDR3 is 14 amino acids. Germline CDR1 is MGHDK and CDR2 is SYGVNS. The ends were cut back, 4 bases at V and 0 bases at J, with 4 bases in the middle. CDR3 in DNA: TGTGCCAGCAGTGCTAGCTCTGGGGCCAACGTCCTGACTTTC. Its translation: CASSASSGANVLTF.

The rearrangement links TRBV6-2 or TRBV6-3 to TRBJ2-1; no firm D call. The CDR3 sequence is 14 residues long. V dropped 0 bases and J dropped 6 bases, with 9 bases sitting between them. The germline CDR1 and CDR2 sequences are MNHEY and SVGEGT. The CDR3 here is CASSYSILRNEQFF. The CDR3, as DNA: TGTGCCAGCAGTTACTCGATCCTTCGCAATGAGCAGTTCTTC.

A few counts support this clonotype. The chain has TRBV20-1 and TRBJ2-7, with TRBD2 matching 7 bases. Germline V gene lookup returns CDR1 DFQATT and CDR2 SNEGSKA (reference sequence). CDR3 size: 15 residues. Trimming cost V 3 bases and J 4 bases; bases outside gene matches: 12. CDR3 sequence: CSASDLGGSTYEQYF. CDR3 bases: TGCAGTGCTAGCGACTTGGGCGGGAGTACGTACGAGCAGTACTTC.

The table lists this clonotype with a few counts. J is TRBJ2-5 and V is TRBV2; D remains unclear. V was trimmed by 2 bases and J by 2 bases, leaving 6 bases between them. The CDR3 runs 13 residues. Germline CDR1 is SNHLY and CDR2 is FYNNEI. Written as DNA, the CDR3 is TGTGCCAGCAGTGAACAGGTTCAAGAGACCCAGTACTTC. Translating it yields CASSEQVQETQYF.

V and J are TRBV20-1 and TRBJ2-5, with D perhaps being TRBD1 or TRBD2 (6 bases each). CDR1 and CDR2 from the germline V gene are DFQATT and SNEGSKA (reference sequence). The CDR3 has 15 amino acids. Trimming removed 6 bases at V and 4 bases at J, with 21 bases between. Here the CDR3 reads CSAQPPGHGGETQYF. In nucleotides, the CDR3 is TGCAGTGCCCAACCCCCGGGACACGGGGGAGAGACCCAGTACTTC.

This chain joins TRBV27 and TRBJ2-5; D is possibly TRBD2 (5 bases). Germline assignment: CDR1 MNHEY and CDR2 SMNVEV (reference sequence). The V end lost 5 bases, the J end lost 1 base, and 17 bases lay between the germline ends. The CDR3 contains 16 residues. The CDR3 loop reads CASSPIRTRLQETQYF. CDR3 nucleotides: TGTGCCAGCAGTCCGATTCGAACTAGGCTCCAAGAGACCCAGTACTTC.

Ten or more counts support this clonotype. This sequence joins TRBV7-9 and TRBJ2-1, with 9 bases aligning to TRBD2. The junction had 2 bases not matched to a gene; V was cut back by 2 bases and J by 3 bases. The CDR3 runs 15 residues. CDR1 and CDR2 (germline): SEHNR, FQNEAQ (reference sequence). The CDR3 reads CASSLTSGFYNEQFF. The DNA of the CDR3 is TGTGCCAGCAGCTTAACTAGCGGGTTCTACAATGAGCAGTTCTTC.

This clonotype was counted only a few times. This sequence joins TRBV29-1 and TRBJ2-7, with TRBD1 identical over 8 bases. The CDR3 is 13 amino acids. CDR1 SQVTM and CDR2 ANQGSEA come from the germline V gene. The J segment lost 0 bases and the V segment lost 8 bases, leaving 6 bases of the junction unmatched. CDR3 protein: CSTRDRSSYEQYF. CDR3 coding DNA: TGCAGCACAAGGGACAGGAGCTCCTACGAGCAGTACTTC.

V is TRBV24-1 and J is TRBJ2-2; 10 bases line up with TRBD2. CDR1 KGHDR and CDR2 SFDVKD come from the germline V gene. The CDR3 extends over 17 amino acids. The junction had 10 bases not matched to a gene; V was cut back by 4 bases and J by 6 bases. Here the CDR3 reads CATSDRPLAGVAGELFF. CDR3 nucleotides: TGTGCCACCAGTGACCGGCCCCTAGCGGGAGTGGCCGGGGAGCTGTTTTTT.

This clonotype was observed a handful of times. The V and J genes are TRBV20-1 and TRBJ1-4, with D uncertain. This CDR3 comprises 13 residues. Per germline, CDR1 DFQATT and CDR2 SNEGSKA (reference sequence). Trimming took 7 bases from V and 0 from J, leaving 9 bases between them. The CDR3 is CSVPGATNEKLFF. The CDR3 coding sequence is TGCAGTGTTCCGGGAGCAACTAATGAAAAACTGTTTTTT.

A few counts support this clonotype. The V call is TRBV5-1, the J call TRBJ2-7; D might be TRBD2 (6 bases). The CDR3 covers 13 residues. Germline V gives CDR1 SGHRS, CDR2 YFSETQ. V was trimmed by 5 bases and J by 4 bases, leaving 13 bases between them. DNA of the CDR3: TGCGCCAGCAGTCCCACGGGGGAATACGAGCAGTACTTC. Its translation: CASSPTGEYEQYF.

This clonotype was observed a handful of times. The genes are TRBV14 and TRBJ1-2; weak D call: TRBD1 (6 bases). With 6 bases removed from V and 4 bases from J, the gap between germline ends came to 12 bases. The CDR3 covers 13 residues. Per the germline V gene, CDR1 is SGHDN and CDR2 is FVKESK. In DNA form, the CDR3 reads TGTGCCAGCAGTGAGGACAGTTCCTATGGCTACACCTTC. Encoded protein: CASSEDSSYGYTF.

The chain is built from TRBV18 and TRBJ2-3; 8 nucleotides line up with TRBD1. The V and J ends lost 3 bases and 0 bases, in that order; junction bases with no gene match: 8. CDR3 length equals 17 residues. CDR1 and CDR2 (germline): KGHSH, LQKENI. CDR3 loop: CASSPRLGTGSTDTQYF. In DNA form, the CDR3 reads TGTGCCAGCTCACCTCGGCTCGGGACAGGCAGCACAGATACGCAGTATTTT.

The CDR3: CASSDLTSGRMDTQYF. The CDR3 nucleotides read TGTGCCAGCAGCGACCTGACTAGCGGGAGAATGGATACGCAGTATTTT. V usage is TRBV11-1 and J usage is TRBJ2-3; 12 bases align to TRBD2. CDR1 is SGHAT and CDR2 is FQDESV in the germline V gene (reference sequence). The CDR3 length is 16 residues. The junction had 9 bases not matched to a gene; V was cut back by 5 bases and J by 6 bases.

This clonotype was seen a handful of times. This chain joins TRBV6-1 and TRBJ2-6; 11 bases agree with TRBD2. Germline CDR1 MNHNS, CDR2 SASEGT. Trimming took 6 bases from V and 3 from J; bases not matched to a gene: 4. The CDR3 length is 16 residues. DNA for the CDR3: TGTGCCAGCAGGGGACTAGCGGTAGGTGGGGCCAACGTCCTGACTTTC. This encodes CASRGLAVGGANVLTF.

This clonotype was observed a handful of times. This chain joins TRBV18 and TRBJ2-3, with D maybe TRBD1 (6 bases). The germline V gene has CDR1 KGHSH and CDR2 LQKENI. V lost 3 bases, J lost 4 bases, and 14 bases lay in between. The CDR3 consists of 15 residues. The CDR3 region is CASSPFGRGSDTQYF. In DNA, the CDR3 is TGTGCCAGCTCACCCTTCGGCAGGGGATCAGATACGCAGTATTTT.

This clonotype has a handful of counts. The V call is TRBV6-1, the J call TRBJ1-4; D gene uncertain. Germline V gene sequence: CDR1 MNHNS, CDR2 SASEGT. The germline V and J ends were trimmed by 8 bases and 7 bases, with 14 bases remaining between them. CDR3 size: 13 residues. The CDR3 loop reads CASLGLSREKLFF. The DNA of the CDR3 is TGTGCCAGCTTGGGCCTAAGTCGTGAAAAACTGTTTTTT.

This chain joins TRBV20-1 and TRBJ2-1; TRBD2 matches at 11 bases. CDR1 is DFQATT and CDR2 is SNEGSKA in the germline V gene (reference sequence). The CDR3 loop spans 16 amino acids. Trimming took 0 bases from V and 8 from J; bases not matched to a gene: 9. The CDR3 region has the DNA TGCAGTGCTAGAGAAATGTTAGCGGGAGGGCCTTATGAGCAGTTCTTC. Its protein product is CSAREMLAGGPYEQFF.

Only a few counts were recorded for this clonotype. The rearrangement links TRBV11-2 to TRBJ2-7; no reliable D call. Trimming cost V 0 bases and J 7 bases, with 10 bases left between them. The CDR3 contains 13 residues. Germline CDR1 is SGHAT and CDR2 is FQNNGV. CDR3 amino acids: CASSLDLGREQYF. The CDR3 DNA follows: TGTGCCAGCAGCTTAGATCTTGGACGGGAGCAGTACTTC.